This is a list of T cell receptor beta chains from one sample in a study of blood T cell repertoires in COVID-19. The protocol was immunoSEQ multiplex PCR, while the TCRdb copy is restricted to in-frame clones and leaves out a portion. In the table there are roughly 320,000 clones, roughly 90% of which are singletons. The source material was PBMCs or T cells enriched from blood (not recorded which). Source of these receptors: a woman aged 25 to 45 who had been exposed to COVID-19. Both conserved end residues are part of each CDR3. A D gene is named only where the DNA matches it firmly. The size field is filled for only some rows; it gives once, few, many or a size class.

TRBJ1-2	TRBV9	13	.	.	TGTGCCAGCAGCGCCGGGACACCTTATGGCTACACCTTC	CASSAGTPYGYTF
TRBJ1-5	TRBV4-1	15	TRBD1	.	TGCGCCAGCAGCCAGGTGGACAGGGCGGGGCAGCCCCAGCATTTT	CASSQVDRAGQPQHF
TRBJ2-3	TRBV3-1/TRBV3-2	13	.	once	TGTGCCAGCAGCCAAGGGCGGGGACATACGCAGTATTTT	CASSQGRGHTQYF
TRBJ1-2	TRBV4-1	17	TRBD1	.	TGCGCCAGCAGCCCAAGGGACAGGACACCTCGATTCTATGGCTACACCTTC	CASSPRDRTPRFYGYTF
TRBJ2-7	TRBV5-1	15	TRBD1	.	TGCGCCAGCAGCGTCGTGACAGGGGGCTCCTACGAGCAGTACTTC	CASSVVTGGSYEQYF
TRBJ2-7	TRBV29-1	14	TRBD1	.	TGCAGCGTTGTAAGTGGACAGGGGTACTACGAGCAGTACTTC	CSVVSGQGYYEQYF
TRBJ1-2	TRBV29-1	13	TRBD1	few	TGCAGCGTTGGGACAGGGACTAACTATGGCTACACCTTC	CSVGTGTNYGYTF
TRBJ2-7	TRBV5-5	17	.	.	TGTGCCAGCAGCTTCAGCTGGGCCATGATAGGCCTCTACGAGCAGTACTTC	CASSFSWAMIGLYEQYF
TRBJ1-1	TRBV20-1	14	TRBD1	.	TGCAGTGCTAGTCTTGCGACAGGGGACACTGAAGCTTTCTTT	CSASLATGDTEAFF
TRBJ2-7	TRBV6-4	12	TRBD2	.	TGTGCTCCCGGGACTAGGGACCACGAGCAGTACTTC	CAPGTRDHEQYF
TRBJ2-5	TRBV27	13	TRBD1	.	TGTGCCAGCAGTTGGGACAGGGGACAGACCCAGTACTTC	CASSWDRGQTQYF
TRBJ1-3	TRBV5-1	15	.	.	TGCGCCAGCAGCGACCGTCGGGACTCTGGAAACACCATATATTTT	CASSDRRDSGNTIYF
TRBJ2-7	TRBV6-2/TRBV6-3	14	.	once	TGTGCCAGCAGTGGCAACAGGGCCCCCTACGAGCAGTACTTC	CASSGNRAPYEQYF
TRBJ2-2	TRBV10-3	13	TRBD1	.	TGTGCCGTTGGGACAGGGAACACCGGGGAGCTGTTTTTT	CAVGTGNTGELFF
TRBJ1-2	TRBV29-1	13	TRBD1	.	TGCAGCGTATCGGGACAGGCCTTAGTTGGCTACACCTTC	CSVSGQALVGYTF
TRBJ2-3	TRBV7-2	16	TRBD2	.	TGTGCCAGCAGCTTAGCAACCGGACTAGCATCCGATACGCAGTATTTT	CASSLATGLASDTQYF
TRBJ1-5	TRBV7-8	15	.	.	TGTGCCAGCAGCCAGGTATCGGGTAGTAATCAGCCCCAGCATTTT	CASSQVSGSNQPQHF
TRBJ2-3	TRBV10-3	15	TRBD2	.	TGTGCCATCAGTGGTAGCGGGGGGGTCGCAGATACGCAGTATTTT	CAISGSGGVADTQYF
TRBJ1-4	TRBV5-1	16	TRBD1	.	TGCGCCAGCAGCTTGGGTTACGGGACAGGGAATGAAAAACTGTTTTTT	CASSLGYGTGNEKLFF
TRBJ1-2	TRBV5-1	14	.	.	TGCGCCAGCAGCCCCGAGGGAAACGGGTGGGGCTACACCTTC	CASSPEGNGWGYTF
TRBJ1-1	TRBV10-2	15	.	.	TGCGCCAGCAGTGAGATACTAGCAATGAACACTGAAGCTTTCTTT	CASSEILAMNTEAFF
TRBJ2-7	TRBV4-3	15	.	.	TGCGCCAGCAGCCAAGGCAGGCAAATTTTCTACGAGCAGTACTTC	CASSQGRQIFYEQYF
TRBJ2-7	TRBV18	15	TRBD1	.	TGTGCCAGCTCACCGTTACAGGGGATCTCCTACGAGCAGTACTTC	CASSPLQGISYEQYF
TRBJ2-7	TRBV7-6	16	TRBD1	.	TGTGCCAGCAGCCGATCTCAGGGGGCTGGTCGCTACGAGCAGTACTTC	CASSRSQGAGRYEQYF
TRBJ1-1	TRBV19	14	TRBD1	.	TGTGCCAGTAGTGGGGGGACAGCGGAACTTACGGCTTTCTTT	CASSGGTAELTAFF
TRBJ2-7	TRBV6-5	15	TRBD2	.	TGTGCCAGCAAAAGACTAGCGGGGGAGTTCTACGAGCAGTACTTC	CASKRLAGEFYEQYF
TRBJ1-2	TRBV7-6	16	TRBD1	.	TGTGCCAGCAGCTTAAGGCCACAGGGGGCGAAGGATGGCTACACCTTC	CASSLRPQGAKDGYTF
TRBJ1-2	TRBV10-3	14	.	.	TGTGCCATCAGTGAACAGGGTCCGGGGTATGGCTACACCTTC	CAISEQGPGYGYTF
TRBJ1-1	TRBV5-5	14	.	.	TGTGCCAGCAGCTTGGGAGCGAGAACCCCGGAAGCTTTCTTT	CASSLGARTPEAFF
TRBJ1-4	TRBV6-5	15	TRBD1	.	TGTGCCAGCAGCGACCGGGACAGGGGGTTAGAAAAACTGTTTTTT	CASSDRDRGLEKLFF
TRBJ2-5	TRBV4-1	13	.	once	TGCGCCAGCAGCCTCGGAGGGGAAGAGACCCAGTACTTC	CASSLGGEETQYF
TRBJ1-6	TRBV5-1	16	.	.	TGCGCCAGCAGAGCAGGGACGCAAGGGGGTAATTCACCCCTCCACTTT	CASRAGTQGGNSPLHF
TRBJ1-2	TRBV10-3	15	TRBD1	once	TGTGCCATCAGTGAGTCGGGACAGGTTCCCTATGGCTACACCTTC	CAISESGQVPYGYTF
TRBJ2-7	TRBV27	16	TRBD2	.	TGTGCCAGCAGTAAATTAAGCGGGGGTCTCTCCTACGAGCAGTACTTC	CASSKLSGGLSYEQYF
TRBJ2-5	TRBV12-3/TRBV12-4	13	.	.	TGTGCCAGCAGTTTCGTACCCCACATTTCCCAGTACTTC	CASSFVPHISQYF
TRBJ2-1	TRBV2	15	TRBD2	.	TGTGCCAGCACCCGCCAGCGGGGAGTTTACAATGAGCAGTTCTTC	CASTRQRGVYNEQFF
TRBJ1-4	TRBV3-1/TRBV3-2	14	.	.	TGTGCCAGCAGCCAAGGCAGGGGCCCTGAAAAACTGTTTTTT	CASSQGRGPEKLFF
TRBJ2-7	TRBV6-2/TRBV6-3	18	TRBD1	.	TGTGCCAGCAGTTCCCTTACAATCGGGGACAGGTATTTCTACGAGCAGTACTTC	CASSSLTIGDRYFYEQYF
TRBJ2-3	TRBV12-5	14	TRBD1	.	TGTGCTAGTGCCCCGACAGGGGGAGCAGATACGCAGTATTTT	CASAPTGGADTQYF
TRBJ2-2	TRBV5-1	17	TRBD2	few	TGCGCCAGCAGCTTGCTAGCGGGGGAGACGAACACCGGGGAGCTGTTTTTT	CASSLLAGETNTGELFF
TRBJ2-7	TRBV9	15	TRBD1	.	TGTGCCAGCAGCCGCCGGGACAGGGGCGCCTACGAGCAGTACTTC	CASSRRDRGAYEQYF
TRBJ1-2	TRBV7-3	17	TRBD1	.	TGTGCCAGCAGCTTAATACCTGATCCGGGACAGGGTCATGGCTACACCTTC	CASSLIPDPGQGHGYTF
TRBJ1-3	TRBV7-2	16	.	.	TGTGCCAGCAGCTTAACGGCAGGCCCCTCTGGAAACACCATATATTTT	CASSLTAGPSGNTIYF
TRBJ2-1	TRBV27	15	TRBD2	.	TGTGCCAGCAGTCCAGGGACTAGCGGGGGGCGGGGGCAGTTCTTC	CASSPGTSGGRGQFF
TRBJ1-3	TRBV4-3	15	.	.	TGCGCCAGCAGCTTGATCGTCCGGCGAGGAGACACCATATATTTT	CASSLIVRRGDTIYF
TRBJ1-6	TRBV5-1	13	.	.	TGCGCCAGCAGAGAGACTTATAATTCACCCCTCCACTTT	CASRETYNSPLHF
TRBJ2-2	TRBV9	15	.	.	TGTGCCAGCAGCGCATCGGGGGGCCGCACCGGGGAGCTGTTTTTT	CASSASGGRTGELFF
TRBJ1-4	TRBV29-1	10	.	.	TGCAGCGGACGCGGGCCGGATCTGTTTTTT	CSGRGPDLFF
TRBJ1-6	TRBV6-5	16	.	.	TGTGCCAGCAGTTACGGCCGGGACTACGATAATTCACCCCTCCACTTT	CASSYGRDYDNSPLHF
TRBJ1-2	TRBV5-1	14	TRBD1	.	TGCGCCAGCAGCTTGGGACAGGGGGCCGATGGCTACACCTTC	CASSLGQGADGYTF
TRBJ2-2	TRBV2	15	TRBD1	once	TGTGCCTGGACCGAAGGGACAGGGAACACCGGGGAGCTGTTTTTT	CAWTEGTGNTGELFF
TRBJ1-1	TRBV4-1	15	.	.	TGCGCCAGCAGCCAAGCGCAAACTATGAACACTGAAGCTTTCTTT	CASSQAQTMNTEAFF
TRBJ2-3	TRBV4-1	15	TRBD2	.	TGCGCCAGCAGCCTCGGGGGGGGTATCACAGATACGCAGTATTTT	CASSLGGGITDTQYF
TRBJ1-2	TRBV6-2/TRBV6-3	15	.	.	TGTGCCAGCAGTTCCCCCCGGACGGGGAGCTATGGCTACACCTTC	CASSSPRTGSYGYTF
TRBJ1-4	TRBV5-5	13	TRBD1	.	TGTGCCAGCAGTCCTAACAGGGGAGAAAAACTGTTTTTT	CASSPNRGEKLFF